Sequencing of this TCR beta chain was carried out in a study of T cell responses to AZD1222 COVID-19 vaccine. For the study at large: Samples with a second dose at about 4 or about 12 weeks were pooled together.

Study-level points and caveats: A mostly white British donor set with more females was recruited, and clonal diversity was possibly underestimated. Sampling captured repertoires only after the peak T cell response. Spike-specific TCR repertoires showed rising breadth and depth after two AZD1222 doses.

The germline V and J ends were trimmed by 4 bases and 5 bases, with 16 bases remaining between them. Germline V gives CDR1 KGHDR, CDR2 SFDVKD. The CDR3 runs to 15 residues. Profiled with immunoSEQ multiplex PCR; TCRdb holds only in-frame clones, not every one. The sample lists around 200,000 clones, about 86% occurring once. Notes on this clone: Its cognate antigen is unknown.

The specimen comprised peripheral blood, sampled on day 0 of AZD1222 vaccination. The origin of this receptor is an adult in good health. This chain uses TRBV24-1 with TRBJ2-5, with D possibly being TRBD2 (6 bases). CDR3 coding DNA: TGTGCCACCAGTGAACGAGGGACTTTGGTCGAGACCCAGTACTTC. The encoded protein is CATSERGTLVETQYF.